The TCR beta chain under discussion was sequenced for a study of shared T cell receptors in the human thymus. The ends lost 4 bases at V and 4 bases at J; junction bases unmatched: 8. Per germline, CDR1 SGHAT and CDR2 FQDESV (reference sequence). The CDR3 runs to 15 residues. Sequencing used immunoSEQ multiplex PCR; TCRdb keeps in-frame clones, though not all of them. Among about 610,000 clones, 85% to 90% were seen once, and the ten largest hold 0.0095% to 0.011%. The same data also went into a second study, on human thymus T cells.

Specimen: thymocytes. This sequence was found in a boy in the first two years of life with a congenital heart defect. V is TRBV11-1 and J is TRBJ2-5; 8 nucleotides line up with TRBD1. CDR3 protein: CASSSGGRGTETQYF. CDR3 coding DNA: TGTGCCAGCAGCTCAGGGGGCAGGGGGACAGAGACCCAGTACTTC.